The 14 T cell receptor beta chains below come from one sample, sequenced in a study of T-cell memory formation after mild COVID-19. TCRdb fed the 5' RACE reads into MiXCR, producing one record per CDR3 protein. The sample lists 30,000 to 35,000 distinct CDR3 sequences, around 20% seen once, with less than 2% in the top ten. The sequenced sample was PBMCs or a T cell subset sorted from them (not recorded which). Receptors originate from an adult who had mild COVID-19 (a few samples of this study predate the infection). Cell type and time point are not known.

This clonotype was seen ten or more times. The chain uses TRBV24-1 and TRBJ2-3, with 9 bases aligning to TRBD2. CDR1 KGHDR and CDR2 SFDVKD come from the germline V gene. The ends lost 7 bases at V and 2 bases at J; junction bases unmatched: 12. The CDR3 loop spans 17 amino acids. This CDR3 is CATRSSAGGPLTDTQYF. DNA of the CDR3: TGTGCCACCAGAAGTTCCGCGGGAGGGCCCCTCACAGATACGCAGTATTTT.

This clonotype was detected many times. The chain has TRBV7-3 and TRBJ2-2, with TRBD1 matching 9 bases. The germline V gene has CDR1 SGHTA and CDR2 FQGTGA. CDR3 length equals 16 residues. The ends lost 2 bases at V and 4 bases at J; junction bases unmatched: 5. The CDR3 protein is CASSLQQGAGTGELFF. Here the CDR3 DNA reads TGTGCCAGCAGCTTACAACAGGGGGCTGGCACCGGGGAGCTGTTTTTT.

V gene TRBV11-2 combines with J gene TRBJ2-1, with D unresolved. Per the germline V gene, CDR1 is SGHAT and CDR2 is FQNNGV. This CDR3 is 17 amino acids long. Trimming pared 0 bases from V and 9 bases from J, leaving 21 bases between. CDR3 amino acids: CASSLDLRLVGLGEQFF. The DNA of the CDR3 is TGTGCCAGCAGCTTAGATTTGAGACTGGTAGGGTTGGGTGAGCAGTTCTTC. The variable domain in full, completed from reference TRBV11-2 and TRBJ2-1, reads EAGVAQSPRYKIIEKRQSVAFWCNPISGHATLYWYQQILGQGPKLLIQFQNNGVVDDSQLPKDRFSAERLKGVDSTLKIQPAKLEDSAVYLCASSLDLRLVGLGEQFFGPGTRLTVL.

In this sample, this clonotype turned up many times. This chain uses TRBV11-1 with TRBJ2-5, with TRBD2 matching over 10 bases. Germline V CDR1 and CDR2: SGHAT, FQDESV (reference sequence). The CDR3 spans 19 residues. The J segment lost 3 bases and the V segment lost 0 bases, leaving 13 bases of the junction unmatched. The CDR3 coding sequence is TGTGCCAGCAGCTTAGCGGGGCGACTAGCGGGTGCCTCAGAAGAGACCCAGTACTTC. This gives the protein CASSLAGRLAGASEETQYF.

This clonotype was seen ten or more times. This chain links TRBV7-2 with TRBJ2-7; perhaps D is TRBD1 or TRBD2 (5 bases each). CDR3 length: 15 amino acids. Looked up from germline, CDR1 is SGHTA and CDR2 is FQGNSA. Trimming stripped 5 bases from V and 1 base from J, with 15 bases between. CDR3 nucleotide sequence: TGTGCCAGCAGCCCTCGTGGGGGTAGGTCCTACGAGCAGTACTTC. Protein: CASSPRGGRSYEQYF.

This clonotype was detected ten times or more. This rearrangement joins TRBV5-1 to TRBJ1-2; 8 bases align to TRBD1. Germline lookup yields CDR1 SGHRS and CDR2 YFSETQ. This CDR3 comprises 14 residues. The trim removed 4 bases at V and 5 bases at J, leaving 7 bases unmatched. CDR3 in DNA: TGCGCCAGCAGCCCGGACAGGGTAGTTTATGGCTACACCTTC. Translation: CASSPDRVVYGYTF.

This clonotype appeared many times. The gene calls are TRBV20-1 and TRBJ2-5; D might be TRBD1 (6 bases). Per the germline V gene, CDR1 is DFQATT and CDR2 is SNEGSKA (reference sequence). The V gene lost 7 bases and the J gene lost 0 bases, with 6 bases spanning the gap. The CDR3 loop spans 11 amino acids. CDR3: CSGTDQETQYF. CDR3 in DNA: TGCAGTGGGACAGACCAAGAGACCCAGTACTTC.

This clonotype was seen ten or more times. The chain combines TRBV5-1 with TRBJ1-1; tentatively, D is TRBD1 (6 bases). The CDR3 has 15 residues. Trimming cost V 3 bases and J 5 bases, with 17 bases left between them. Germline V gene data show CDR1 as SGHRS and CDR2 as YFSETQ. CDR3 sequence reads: CASSSARRGRTEAFF. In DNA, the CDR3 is TGCGCCAGCAGCTCCGCACGGCGGGGGCGAACTGAAGCTTTCTTT.

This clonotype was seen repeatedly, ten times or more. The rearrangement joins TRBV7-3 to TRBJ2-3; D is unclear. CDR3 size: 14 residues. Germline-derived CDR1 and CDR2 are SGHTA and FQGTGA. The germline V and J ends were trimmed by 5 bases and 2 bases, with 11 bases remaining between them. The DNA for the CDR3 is TGTGCCAGCAGCCCGGGTCCTGCCACAGATACGCAGTATTTT. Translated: CASSPGPATDTQYF.

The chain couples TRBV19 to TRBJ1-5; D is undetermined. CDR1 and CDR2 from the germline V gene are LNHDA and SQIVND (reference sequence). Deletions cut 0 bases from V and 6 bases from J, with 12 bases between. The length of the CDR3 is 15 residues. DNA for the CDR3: TGTGCCAGTAGTATAGAGGGAGGCGTTTTTCAGCCCCAGCATTTT. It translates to CASSIEGGVFQPQHF.

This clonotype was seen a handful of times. The CDR3 region has the DNA TGTGCCAGCAGTTACTCGCTGGAGGGGTCTGGAATGAACACTGAAGCTTTCTTT. This gives the protein CASSYSLEGSGMNTEAFF. V gene TRBV6-2 or TRBV6-3 combines with J gene TRBJ1-1; tentative D call: TRBD1 (5 bases). CDR1 MNHEY and CDR2 SVGEGT come from the germline V gene. The CDR3 consists of 18 residues. The V end was cut by 0 bases, the J end by 0 bases, with 17 bases between.

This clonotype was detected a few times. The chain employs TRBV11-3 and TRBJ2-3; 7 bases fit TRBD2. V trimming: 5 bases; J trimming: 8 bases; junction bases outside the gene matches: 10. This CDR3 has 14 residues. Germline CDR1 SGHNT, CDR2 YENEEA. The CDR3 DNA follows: TGTGCCAGCAGCCTCGGACTAGGGGAGAGTACGCAGTATTTT. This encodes CASSLGLGESTQYF. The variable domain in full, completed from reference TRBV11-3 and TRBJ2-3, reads EAGVVQSPRYKIIEKKQPVAFWCNPISGHNTLYWYLQNLGQGPELLIRYENEEAVDDSQLPKDRFSAERLKGVDSTLKIQPAELGDSAVYLCASSLGLGESTQYFGPGTRLTVL.

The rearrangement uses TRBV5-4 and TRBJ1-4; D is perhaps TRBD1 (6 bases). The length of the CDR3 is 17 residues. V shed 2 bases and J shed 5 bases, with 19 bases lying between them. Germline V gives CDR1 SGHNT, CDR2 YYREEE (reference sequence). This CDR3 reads CASSFRIGGTSNEKLFF. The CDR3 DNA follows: TGTGCCAGCAGCTTTAGGATCGGCGGGACATCGAATGAAAAACTGTTTTTT. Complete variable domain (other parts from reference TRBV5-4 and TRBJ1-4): ETGVTQSPTHLIKTRGQQVTLRCSSQSGHNTVSWYQQALGQGPQFIFQYYREEENGRGNFPPRFSGLQFPNYSSELNVNALELDDSALYLCASSFRIGGTSNEKLFFGSGTQLSVL.

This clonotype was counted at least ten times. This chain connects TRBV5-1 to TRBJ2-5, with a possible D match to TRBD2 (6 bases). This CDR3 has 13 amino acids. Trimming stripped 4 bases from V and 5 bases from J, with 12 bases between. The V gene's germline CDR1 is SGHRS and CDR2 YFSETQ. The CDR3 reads CASSGGTSETQYF. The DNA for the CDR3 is TGCGCCAGCAGCGGGGGGACCTCGGAGACCCAGTACTTC.